Presented here are 12 T cell receptor beta chains from one specimen sequenced in a study of blood T cell repertoires in COVID-19. TCRdb keeps only in-frame clones here, not all; method: immunoSEQ multiplex PCR. Of 95,000 to 110,000 clones listed, over 60% are singletons. Sequencing used peripheral blood. These receptors were taken from a man between 65 and 85 years old with acute or convalescent COVID-19.

The V gene is TRBV6-4, the J gene TRBJ2-3; 9 nucleotides agree with TRBD2. There are 16 residues in the CDR3. Germline values: CDR1 MRHNA, CDR2 SNTAGT. The V segment lost 0 bases and the J segment 2 bases; nucleotides outside the gene matches: 3. CDR3 sequence: CASSDSAGGATDTQYF. The CDR3 region has the DNA TGTGCCAGCAGTGACTCGGCGGGGGGGGCCACAGATACGCAGTATTTT.

The rearrangement uses TRBV19 and TRBJ2-1; possible D gene TRBD1, 6 bases. Germline V gene sequence: CDR1 LNHDA, CDR2 SQIVND (reference sequence). V was trimmed by 5 bases and J by 10 bases, leaving 21 bases between them. The CDR3 consists of 15 residues. Here the CDR3 reads CASSFTGTKQGEQFF. CDR3 DNA: TGTGCCAGTAGTTTCACCGGGACAAAACAGGGCGAGCAGTTCTTC. Based on the CDR3 plus reference TRBV19 and TRBJ2-1, the full variable domain is DGGITQSPKYLFRKEGQNVTLSCEQNLNHDAMYWYRQDPGQGLRLIYYSQIVNDFQKGDIAEGYSVSREKKESFPLTVTSAQKNPTAFYLCASSFTGTKQGEQFFGPGTRLTVL.

The genes are TRBV5-1 and TRBJ1-4; 7 bases are shared with TRBD1. The CDR3 totals 15 residues. In germline, CDR1 is SGHRS, CDR2 YFSETQ. V shed 4 bases, J shed 10 bases, and the junction held 13 bases outside the gene matches. CDR3 DNA: TGCGCCAGCAGCCCTAATGAGGGGGCGGGAGGAAAACTGTTTTTT. It translates to CASSPNEGAGGKLFF. The full variable domain, with the rest looked up from reference TRBV5-1 and TRBJ1-4, is KAGVTQTPRYLIKTRGQQVTLSCSPISGHRSVSWYQQTPGQGLQFLFEYFSETQRNKGNFPGRFSGRQFSNSRSEMNVSTLELGDSALYLCASSPNEGAGGKLFFGSGTQLSVL.

J is TRBJ2-3 and V is TRBV9, with TRBD2 identical over 7 bases. Germline trimming cut 4 bases from V and 6 bases from J; bases unmatched to any gene: 11. This CDR3 is 15 amino acids long. CDR1 and CDR2 (germline): SGDLS, YYNGEE. In DNA form, the CDR3 reads TGTGCCAGCAGCCCCAGACTAGCCGGGGTGGATACGCAGTATTTT. Translating it yields CASSPRLAGVDTQYF.

The chain has TRBV5-4 and TRBJ2-7; 10 bases agree with TRBD1. With 4 bases clipped from V and 5 bases from J, the junction kept 9 bases outside the gene matches. This CDR3 region has 15 residues. Germline CDR1 SGHNT, CDR2 YYREEE (reference sequence). CDR3 protein: CASSIGGQGSDEQYF. The DNA for the CDR3 is TGTGCCAGCAGCATCGGGGGACAGGGGTCCGACGAGCAGTACTTC.

This clone was seen a single time. The chain employs TRBV6-5 and TRBJ1-5, with 8 positions matching TRBD1. The V gene's germline CDR1 is MNHEY and CDR2 SVGAGI. CDR3 size: 14 residues. V was pared by 6 bases and J by 4 bases, with 5 bases of the junction left unmatched. This chain's CDR3 is CASRRTGFNQPQHF. CDR3 nucleotide sequence: TGTGCCAGCAGGAGGACAGGGTTTAATCAGCCCCAGCATTTT.

The J gene is TRBJ1-1, the V gene TRBV5-5, with 10 bases aligning to TRBD1. CDR3 length: 15 residues. From germline, CDR1 is SGHKS and CDR2 YYEKEE (reference sequence). With V trimmed by 4 bases and J by 6 bases, 9 bases remained unmatched. CDR3 bases: TGTGCCAGCAGCCCGACAGGGGGCGCGGGCGCTGAAGCTTTCTTT. It translates to CASSPTGGAGAEAFF.

The chain employs TRBV5-5 and TRBJ2-2; 9 positions agree with TRBD2. V lost 9 bases to trimming and J lost 5 bases; unmatched junction nucleotides: 14. Per germline, CDR1 SGHKS and CDR2 YYEKEE (reference sequence). This CDR3 spans 16 amino acids. The CDR3 coding sequence is TGTGCCACCTTTAGTGATCTAGCGGGGCTGACCGGGGAGCTGTTTTTT. Its protein product is CATFSDLAGLTGELFF.

This clone has a handful of counts. The V and J genes are TRBV7-2 and TRBJ1-3; no clear D. Between the trimmed V and J ends, which lost 1 base and 5 bases, there was a span of 6 bases. Germline CDR1 and CDR2: SGHTA and FQGNSA. The CDR3 has 13 residues. DNA of the CDR3: TGTGCCAGCAGCTTAGATCAAAGAAACACCATATATTTT. The encoded protein is CASSLDQRNTIYF.

Only a few counts were recorded for this clone. V gene TRBV3-1 (or the pseudogene TRBV3-2) combines with J gene TRBJ1-2; D unresolved. The CDR3 spans 15 residues. The V gene's germline CDR1 is LGHDT and CDR2 YNNKEL (reference sequence). V was pared by 0 bases and J by 1 base, with 9 bases between. Here the CDR3 DNA reads TGTGCCAGCAGCCAAGATATAAACGGTAACTATGGCTACACCTTC. Amino acids: CASSQDINGNYGYTF.

The CDR3 loop is CASSYSSGAGNTIYF. The CDR3 coding sequence is TGTGCCAGCAGTTACTCGTCAGGGGCTGGAAACACCATATATTTT. The rearrangement uses TRBV6-5 and TRBJ1-3; weak D call: TRBD1 (6 bases). The CDR3 is made up of 15 amino acids. Per the germline V gene, CDR1 is MNHEY and CDR2 is SVGAGI. V lost 0 bases and J 2 bases, leaving 8 bases between the germline ends.

This clone was recorded once. This sequence joins TRBV7-9 and TRBJ2-1, with 8 positions matching TRBD2. The CDR3 runs to 15 residues. The V gene end was trimmed by 1 base and the J gene end by 8 bases; junction bases not matched to a gene: 7. Germline V CDR1 and CDR2: SEHNR, FQNEAQ (reference sequence). The CDR3 sequence is CASSLVRGAIDEQFF. In DNA, the CDR3 is TGTGCCAGCAGCTTAGTGCGGGGGGCTATCGATGAGCAGTTCTTC. Complete variable domain (other parts from reference TRBV7-9 and TRBJ2-1): DTGVSQNPRHKITKRGQNVTFRCDPISEHNRLYWYRQTLGQGPEFLTYFQNEAQLEKSRLLSDRFSAERPKGSFSTLEIQRTEQGDSAMYLCASSLVRGAIDEQFFGPGTRLTVL.